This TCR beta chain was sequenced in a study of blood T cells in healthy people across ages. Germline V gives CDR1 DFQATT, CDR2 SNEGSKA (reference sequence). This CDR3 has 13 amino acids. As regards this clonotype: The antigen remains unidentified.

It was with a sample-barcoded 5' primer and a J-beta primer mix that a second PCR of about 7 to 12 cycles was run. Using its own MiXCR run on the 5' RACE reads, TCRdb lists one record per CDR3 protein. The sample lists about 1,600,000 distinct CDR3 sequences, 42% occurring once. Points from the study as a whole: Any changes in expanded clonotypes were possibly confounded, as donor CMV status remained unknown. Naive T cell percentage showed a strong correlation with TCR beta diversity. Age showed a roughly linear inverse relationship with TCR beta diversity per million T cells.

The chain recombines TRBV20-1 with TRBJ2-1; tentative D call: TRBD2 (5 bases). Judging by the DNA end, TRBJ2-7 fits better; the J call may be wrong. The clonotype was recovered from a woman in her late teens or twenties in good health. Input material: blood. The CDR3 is CSASEDFYNEQYF. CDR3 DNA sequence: TGCAGTGCTAGTGAGGACTTCTACAATGAGCAGTACTTC.